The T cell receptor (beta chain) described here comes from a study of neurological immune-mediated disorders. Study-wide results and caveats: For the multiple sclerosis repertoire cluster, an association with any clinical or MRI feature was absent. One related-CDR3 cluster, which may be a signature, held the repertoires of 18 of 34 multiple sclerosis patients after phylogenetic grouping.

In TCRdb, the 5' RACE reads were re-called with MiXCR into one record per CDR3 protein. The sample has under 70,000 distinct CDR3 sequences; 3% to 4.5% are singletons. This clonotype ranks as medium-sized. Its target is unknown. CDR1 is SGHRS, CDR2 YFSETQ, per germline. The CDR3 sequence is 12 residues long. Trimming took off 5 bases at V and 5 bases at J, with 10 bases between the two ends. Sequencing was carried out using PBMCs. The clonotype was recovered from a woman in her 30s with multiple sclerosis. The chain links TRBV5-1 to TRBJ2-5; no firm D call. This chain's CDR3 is CASSNTGETQYF. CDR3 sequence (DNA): TGCGCCAGCAGTAACACGGGCGAGACCCAGTACTTC.